The 27 T cell receptor beta chains given below trace back to one sample, sequenced in a study of blood T cell repertoires in COVID-19. Here immunoSEQ multiplex PCR was the method, and the copy in TCRdb shows in-frame clones only, minus some. The top ten hold around 9% of the sample, which has around 230,000 clones, 75% to 85% seen once. The sequenced sample was PBMCs or T cells enriched from blood (not recorded which). Receptor source: a man aged 35-49 years who had recovered from COVID-19.

This clone was detected once. This sequence joins TRBV27 and TRBJ1-4; TRBD1 agrees at 9 bases. CDR1 and CDR2 (germline): MNHEY, SMNVEV (reference sequence). The CDR3 extends over 18 amino acids. Losses at the gene ends were 6 bases for V and 3 bases for J; bases not matched to a gene: 14. As DNA, the CDR3 is TGTGCCAGCAGCCTTTTACACAGGGGGCGGATGGCTAATGAAAAACTGTTTTTT. Translated: CASSLLHRGRMANEKLFF. Full variable domain (outside the CDR3, taken from reference TRBV27 and TRBJ1-4): EAQVTQNPRYLITVTGKKLTVTCSQNMNHEYMSWYRQDPGLGLRQIYYSMNVEVTDKGDVPEGYKVSRKEKRNFPLILESPSPNQTSLYFCASSLLHRGRMANEKLFFGSGTQLSVL.

V usage is TRBV3-1 (or the pseudogene TRBV3-2) and J usage is TRBJ1-2; TRBD1 agrees at 9 bases. There are 15 residues in the CDR3. Germline V gene data show CDR1 as LGHDT and CDR2 as YNNKEL (reference sequence). Unmatched junction bases numbered 10, after V lost 4 bases and J lost 7 bases. CDR3 bases: TGTGCCAGCAGCCCCTCCGGGACAGGGAGGACTGGCTACACCTTC. Its translation: CASSPSGTGRTGYTF.

The chain recombines TRBV7-8 with TRBJ2-1; D may be TRBD2 (5 bases). There are 19 residues in the CDR3. Germline V gene data show CDR1 as SGHVS and CDR2 as FQNEAQ. Trimming removed 4 bases from V and 0 bases from J, with 22 bases in between. The CDR3 spells CASSSSGPPMGSSYNEQFF. In nucleotides, the CDR3 is TGTGCCAGCAGCTCCAGTGGGCCGCCGATGGGGAGCTCCTACAATGAGCAGTTCTTC.

The chain joins TRBV4-2 to TRBJ2-1; 7 bases are a match to TRBD2. V gave up 9 bases and J gave up 7 bases; unmatched junction bases: 12. The CDR3 contains 14 residues. The germline V gene encodes CDR1 LGHNA and CDR2 YNFKEQ. DNA for the CDR3: TGTGCCAGTTCGAGGGCGGGAGCTGAAAATGAGCAGTTCTTC. Its translation is CASSRAGAENEQFF.

J is TRBJ2-7 and V is TRBV19, with 15 bases that match TRBD2. Germline CDR1 LNHDA, CDR2 SQIVND (reference sequence). The V segment lost 9 bases and the J segment 4 bases; nucleotides outside the gene matches: 7. The CDR3 contains 15 residues. The CDR3 here is CASTRTSGRGYEQYF. CDR3 coding DNA: TGTGCCAGCACGAGGACTAGCGGGAGGGGATACGAGCAGTACTTC.

The rearrangement links TRBV5-1 to TRBJ1-1, with no clear D. V was trimmed by 4 bases and J by 1 base, leaving 14 bases between them. The CDR3 covers 15 residues. Germline CDR1 is SGHRS and CDR2 is YFSETQ. Here the CDR3 DNA reads TGCGCCAGCAGCCCACCCTTAGTTTCGAACACTGAAGCTTTCTTT. It encodes CASSPPLVSNTEAFF.

The chain combines TRBV5-8 with TRBJ1-3; unclear D gene. The germline CDR1 and CDR2 sequences are SGHTS and YDEGEE. Trimming removed 0 bases from V and 10 bases from J, with 11 bases in between. CDR3 length equals 13 residues. As DNA, the CDR3 is TGTGCCAGCAGCTTGGGGCAGGTCTTTACCATATATTTT. Translation: CASSLGQVFTIYF.

The chain carries TRBV12-3 or TRBV12-4 and TRBJ2-4; 7 nucleotides agree with TRBD1. CDR3 size: 12 residues. The trim removed 5 bases at V and 7 bases at J, leaving 2 bases unmatched. CDR3 sequence: CASSPQGNIQYF. The CDR3 DNA is TGTGCCAGCAGTCCACAGGGGAACATTCAGTACTTC.

CDR3 protein: CATSDLSSASINEQFF. The CDR3 region has the DNA TGTGCCACCAGTGATTTGAGTAGTGCGAGCATCAATGAGCAGTTCTTC. The chain recombines TRBV24-1 with TRBJ2-1, with D hard to call. Germline V gives CDR1 KGHDR, CDR2 SFDVKD. The length of the CDR3 is 16 residues. V lost 0 bases and J lost 6, with 14 bases in between.

The chain employs TRBV6-6 and TRBJ2-7, with 9 positions matching TRBD1. The CDR3 consists of 14 residues. Germline V gene sequence: CDR1 MNHNY, CDR2 SVGAGI (reference sequence). Germline trimming cut 4 bases from V and 7 bases from J; bases unmatched to any gene: 8. Here the CDR3 DNA reads TGTGCCAGCAGTTCGGGACAGGGCCCCGCTGAGCAGTACTTC. It yields the protein CASSSGQGPAEQYF.

The CDR3 spells CATSARARGLAKETQYF. CDR3 coding DNA: TGTGCCACCAGTGCCCGAGCCAGAGGGCTAGCCAAGGAGACCCAGTACTTC. The chain links TRBV24-1 to TRBJ2-5; a possible D gene is TRBD2 (5 bases). The V and J ends lost 5 bases and 5 bases respectively, with 23 bases between them. CDR1 is KGHDR, CDR2 SFDVKD, per germline. CDR3 size: 17 residues.

In its sample, this clone was seen a few times. The chain combines TRBV30 with TRBJ2-1; D ambiguous. Germline-derived CDR1 and CDR2 are GTSNPN and SVGIG (reference sequence). This CDR3 contains 15 residues. V was cut by 4 bases and J by 3 bases, with 16 bases left in between. Here the CDR3 reads CAWKFAPNSYNEQFF. CDR3 bases: TGTGCCTGGAAGTTTGCCCCGAACAGCTACAATGAGCAGTTCTTC.

A word on this clone: Other DNA sequences in this sample translate to the same CDR3. This chain uses TRBV5-1 with TRBJ1-6; perhaps TRBD1 as D (5 bases). V was cut by 2 bases and J by 7 bases, with 7 bases left in between. Germline V gene sequence: CDR1 SGHRS, CDR2 YFSETQ. The CDR3 spans 13 residues. CDR3 bases: TGCGCCAGCAGCTTAGGGGAAAATTCACCCCTCCACTTT. It is translated as CASSLGENSPLHF.

The chain couples TRBV6-6 to TRBJ1-4; TRBD1 might be the D (5 bases). Germline lookup yields CDR1 MNHNY and CDR2 SVGAGI (reference sequence). Trimming removed 5 bases from V and 7 bases from J, with 20 bases in between. The CDR3 spans 16 residues. The CDR3 DNA follows: TGTGCCAGCAGTAAGGGAACAGGAGCCGGGGGTGAAAAACTGTTTTTT. Translated: CASSKGTGAGGEKLFF.

This chain joins TRBV4-1 and TRBJ2-7; D may be TRBD1 (5 bases). CDR1 and CDR2 (germline): MGHRA, YSYEKL. The CDR3 has 15 amino acids. Deletions cut 4 bases from V and 1 base from J, with 14 bases between. The CDR3 nucleotides are TGCGCCAGCAGCCCCGGGTGGCAGGGATCCTACGAGCAGTACTTC. This codes for CASSPGWQGSYEQYF.

The chain has TRBV18 and TRBJ1-2; perhaps TRBD1 as D (5 bases). Trimming cost V 2 bases and J 2 bases, with 18 bases left between them. The CDR3 is 17 residues long. Germline V gene sequence: CDR1 KGHSH, CDR2 LQKENI. The chain's CDR3 is CASSPVTGNLINYGYTF. The CDR3 DNA follows: TGTGCCAGCTCACCAGTAACAGGAAACCTGATCAACTATGGCTACACCTTC.

V gene TRBV2 combines with J gene TRBJ2-7; perhaps TRBD2 as D (6 bases). The CDR3 is 15 amino acids. From germline, CDR1 is SNHLY and CDR2 FYNNEI. V gave up 3 bases and J gave up 3 bases, with 15 bases separating them. CDR3: CASSEYAGKGYEQYF. The CDR3 bases are TGTGCCAGCAGTGAGTATGCGGGAAAGGGCTACGAGCAGTACTTC.

The rearrangement links TRBV30 to TRBJ1-1; 7 bases are a match to TRBD1. Trimming took 5 bases from V and 4 from J; bases not matched to a gene: 13. The germline V gene encodes CDR1 GTSNPN and CDR2 SVGIG (reference sequence). This CDR3 is built from 15 residues. The CDR3 here is CAWGGGDRVRTEAFF. CDR3 coding DNA: TGTGCCTGGGGTGGGGGAGACAGGGTTCGCACTGAAGCTTTCTTT.

V is TRBV7-6 and J is TRBJ2-7; 9 bases line up with TRBD1. Looked up from germline, CDR1 is SGHVS and CDR2 is FNYEAQ. Losses at the gene ends were 5 bases for V and 3 bases for J; bases not matched to a gene: 5. The CDR3 contains 14 residues. CDR3 DNA: TGTGCCAGCAGCCAGACAGGGGGAGGCTACGAGCAGTACTTC. This codes for CASSQTGGGYEQYF.

This clone was counted only a few times. The gene calls are TRBV5-1 and TRBJ1-3; D is undetermined. The germline V gene has CDR1 SGHRS and CDR2 YFSETQ. The CDR3 is 14 residues long. V shed 6 bases and J shed 0 bases, with 10 bases lying between them. The CDR3 sequence is CASKEQYSGNTIYF. CDR3 coding DNA: TGCGCCAGCAAGGAGCAATACTCTGGAAACACCATATATTTT.

The rearrangement joins TRBV27 to TRBJ2-1, with 10 bases that match TRBD2. CDR1 MNHEY and CDR2 SMNVEV come from the germline V gene (reference sequence). With V trimmed by 2 bases and J by 3 bases, 4 bases remained unmatched. The CDR3 sequence is 16 residues long. The CDR3 nucleotides are TGTGCCAGCAGTTTACGGGGACTAGCGATCTACAATGAGCAGTTCTTC. This translates into CASSLRGLAIYNEQFF.

The chain combines TRBV6-5 with TRBJ1-2; D gene ambiguous. Per germline, CDR1 MNHEY and CDR2 SVGAGI. This CDR3 has 13 amino acids. The V end was cut by 7 bases, the J end by 3 bases, with 12 bases between. The CDR3 region is CASTLSTDYGYTF. CDR3 nucleotide sequence: TGTGCCAGCACCCTCAGTACAGACTATGGCTACACCTTC.

The CDR3 nucleotides read TGTGCCTGGGGCCGGATGCAGCAGGGCAGCGCTTTCTTT. It is translated as CAWGRMQQGSAFF. This chain uses TRBV30 with TRBJ1-1, with D maybe TRBD1 (5 bases). The CDR3 covers 13 residues. Trimming removed 5 bases from V and 11 bases from J, with 21 bases in between. Per germline, CDR1 GTSNPN and CDR2 SVGIG (reference sequence).

The chain uses TRBV5-8 and TRBJ1-2, with TRBD1 identical over 7 bases. The CDR3 is 15 residues long. Germline lookup yields CDR1 SGHTS and CDR2 YDEGEE. V lost 4 bases and J lost 6; bases outside the gene matches: 12. CDR3 coding DNA: TGTGCCAGCAGCACCACAGGGGCTAGAAAAGATGGCTACACCTTC. It encodes CASSTTGARKDGYTF.

The chain links TRBV5-6 to TRBJ2-5, with 8 nucleotides matching TRBD2. The CDR3 loop spans 14 amino acids. Germline V lookup: CDR1 SGHDT, CDR2 YYEEEE. The V gene end was trimmed by 6 bases and the J gene end by 2 bases; junction bases not matched to a gene: 6. The CDR3 region is CASNLAGPQETQYF. DNA of the CDR3: TGTGCCAGCAACTTAGCGGGGCCACAAGAGACCCAGTACTTC.

The chain links TRBV5-4 to TRBJ1-4, with a weak D call TRBD1 (5 bases). The V gene's germline CDR1 is SGHNT and CDR2 YYREEE (reference sequence). The V end lost 2 bases, the J end lost 6 bases, and 14 bases lay between the germline ends. The CDR3 has 15 amino acids. The CDR3 loop is CASSFSAGSHEKLFF. The CDR3 nucleotides are TGTGCCAGCAGCTTTTCGGCAGGGTCACATGAAAAACTGTTTTTT.

The chain employs TRBV4-1 and TRBJ2-1, with 8 bases matching TRBD1. The CDR3 is 15 amino acids. Trimming at V came to 1 base and at J to 10 bases, leaving 9 bases not matched to a gene. Germline CDR1 MGHRA, CDR2 YSYEKL. The CDR3 region is CASSQVGQGAWEQFF. The CDR3 DNA reads TGCGCCAGCAGCCAAGTGGGGCAGGGGGCGTGGGAGCAGTTCTTC.